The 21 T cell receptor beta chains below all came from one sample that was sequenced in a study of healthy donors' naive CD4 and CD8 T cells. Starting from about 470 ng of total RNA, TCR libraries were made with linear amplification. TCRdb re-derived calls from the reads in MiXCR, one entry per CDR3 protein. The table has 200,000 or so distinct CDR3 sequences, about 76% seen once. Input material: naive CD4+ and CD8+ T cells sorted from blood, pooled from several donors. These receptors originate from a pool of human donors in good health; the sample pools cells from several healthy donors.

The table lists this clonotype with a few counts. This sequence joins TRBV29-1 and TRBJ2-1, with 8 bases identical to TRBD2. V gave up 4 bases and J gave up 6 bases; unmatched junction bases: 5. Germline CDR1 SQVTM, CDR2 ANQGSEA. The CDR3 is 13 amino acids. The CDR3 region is CSVGVSGTNEQFF. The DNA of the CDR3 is TGCAGCGTTGGGGTTAGCGGGACCAATGAGCAGTTCTTC.

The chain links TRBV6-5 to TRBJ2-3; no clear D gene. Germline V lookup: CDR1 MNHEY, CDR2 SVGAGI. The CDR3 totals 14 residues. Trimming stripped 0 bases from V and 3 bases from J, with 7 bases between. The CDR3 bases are TGTGCCAGCAGTTACTCGATGGGGACAGATACGCAGTATTTT. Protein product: CASSYSMGTDTQYF.

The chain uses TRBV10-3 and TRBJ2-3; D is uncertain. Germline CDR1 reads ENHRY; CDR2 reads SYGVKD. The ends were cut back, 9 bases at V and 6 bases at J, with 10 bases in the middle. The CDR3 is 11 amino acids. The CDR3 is CAILKRDTQYF. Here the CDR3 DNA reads TGTGCCATACTTAAGAGGGATACGCAGTATTTT.

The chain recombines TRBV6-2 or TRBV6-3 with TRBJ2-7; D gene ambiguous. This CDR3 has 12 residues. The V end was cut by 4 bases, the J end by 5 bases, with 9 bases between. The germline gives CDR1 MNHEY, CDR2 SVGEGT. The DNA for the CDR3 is TGTGCCAGCAGTTCCCTGGGCCACGAGCAGTACTTC. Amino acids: CASSSLGHEQYF.

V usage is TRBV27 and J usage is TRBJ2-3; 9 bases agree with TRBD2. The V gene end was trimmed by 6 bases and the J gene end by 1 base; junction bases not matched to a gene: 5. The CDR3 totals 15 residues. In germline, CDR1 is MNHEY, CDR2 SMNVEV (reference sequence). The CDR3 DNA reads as TGTGCCAGCAGATTAGCGGGAGAGGGCACAGATACGCAGTATTTT. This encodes CASRLAGEGTDTQYF.

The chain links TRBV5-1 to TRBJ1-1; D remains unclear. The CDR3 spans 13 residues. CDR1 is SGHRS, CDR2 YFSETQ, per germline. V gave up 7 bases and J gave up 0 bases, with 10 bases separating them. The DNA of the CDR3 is TGCGCCAGCGGGAGAGGCATGAACACTGAAGCTTTCTTT. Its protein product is CASGRGMNTEAFF.

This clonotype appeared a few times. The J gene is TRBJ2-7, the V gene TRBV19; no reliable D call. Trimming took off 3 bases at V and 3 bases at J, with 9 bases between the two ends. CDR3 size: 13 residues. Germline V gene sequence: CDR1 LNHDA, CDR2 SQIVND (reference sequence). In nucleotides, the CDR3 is TGTGCCAGTAGTATTACGGAGAACTACGAGCAGTACTTC. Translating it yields CASSITENYEQYF.

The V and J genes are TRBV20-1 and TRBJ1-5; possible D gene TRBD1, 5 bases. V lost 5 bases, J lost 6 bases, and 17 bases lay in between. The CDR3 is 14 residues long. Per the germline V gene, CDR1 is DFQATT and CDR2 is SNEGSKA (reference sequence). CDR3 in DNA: TGCAGTGCTCCCGCCGGGGGAGGTGGTCAGCCCCAGCATTTT. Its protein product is CSAPAGGGGQPQHF.

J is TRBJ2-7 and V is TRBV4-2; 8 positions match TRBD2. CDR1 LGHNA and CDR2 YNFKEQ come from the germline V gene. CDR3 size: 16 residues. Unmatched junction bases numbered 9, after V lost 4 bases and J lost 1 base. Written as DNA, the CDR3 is TGTGCCAGCAGCCCGGGTAGCGGGGTCCTTTCCTACGAGCAGTACTTC. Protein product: CASSPGSGVLSYEQYF.

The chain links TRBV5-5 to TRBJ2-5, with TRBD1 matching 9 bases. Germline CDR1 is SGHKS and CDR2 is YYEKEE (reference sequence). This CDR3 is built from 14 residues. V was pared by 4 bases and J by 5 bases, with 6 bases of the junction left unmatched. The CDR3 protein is CASSPGQGGETQYF. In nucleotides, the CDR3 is TGTGCCAGCAGCCCGGGACAGGGTGGTGAGACCCAGTACTTC.

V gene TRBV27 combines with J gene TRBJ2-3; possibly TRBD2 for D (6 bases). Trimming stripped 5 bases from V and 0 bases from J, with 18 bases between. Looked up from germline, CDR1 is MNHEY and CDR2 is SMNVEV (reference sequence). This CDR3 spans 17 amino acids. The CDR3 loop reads CASSLLAEAGSTDTQYF. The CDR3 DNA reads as TGTGCCAGCAGTCTCCTCGCTGAGGCGGGGAGCACAGATACGCAGTATTTT.

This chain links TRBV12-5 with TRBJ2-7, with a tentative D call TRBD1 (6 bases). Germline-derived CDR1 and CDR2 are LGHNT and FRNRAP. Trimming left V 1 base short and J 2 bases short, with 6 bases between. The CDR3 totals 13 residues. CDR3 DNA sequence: TGTGCTAGTGGTTTGGGACAGGCCTACGAGCAGTACTTC. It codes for CASGLGQAYEQYF.

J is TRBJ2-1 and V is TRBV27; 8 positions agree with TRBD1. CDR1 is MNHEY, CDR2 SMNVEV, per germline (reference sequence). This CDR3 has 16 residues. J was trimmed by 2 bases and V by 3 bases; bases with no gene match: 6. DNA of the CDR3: TGTGCCAGCAGTTTGCGACAGGGGCAGGCCTACAATGAGCAGTTCTTC. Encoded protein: CASSLRQGQAYNEQFF.

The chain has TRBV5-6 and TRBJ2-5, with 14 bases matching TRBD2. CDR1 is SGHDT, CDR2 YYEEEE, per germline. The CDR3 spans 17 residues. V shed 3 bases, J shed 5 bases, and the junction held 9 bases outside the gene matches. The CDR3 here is CASSSTSGRAWAETQYF. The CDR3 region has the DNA TGTGCCAGCAGCTCGACTAGCGGGAGGGCCTGGGCGGAGACCCAGTACTTC.

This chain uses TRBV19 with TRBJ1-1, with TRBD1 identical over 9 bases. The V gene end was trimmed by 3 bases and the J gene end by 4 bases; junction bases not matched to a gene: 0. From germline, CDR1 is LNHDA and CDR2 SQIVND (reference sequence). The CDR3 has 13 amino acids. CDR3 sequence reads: CASSMGQGTEAFF. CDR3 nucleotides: TGTGCCAGTAGTATGGGACAGGGCACTGAAGCTTTCTTT.

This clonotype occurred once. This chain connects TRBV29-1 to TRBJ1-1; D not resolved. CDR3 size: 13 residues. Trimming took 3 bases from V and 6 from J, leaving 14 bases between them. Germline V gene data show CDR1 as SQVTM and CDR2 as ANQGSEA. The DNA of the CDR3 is TGCAGCGTTGAGCCTACACCGGGCGCTGAAGCTTTCTTT. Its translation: CSVEPTPGAEAFF.

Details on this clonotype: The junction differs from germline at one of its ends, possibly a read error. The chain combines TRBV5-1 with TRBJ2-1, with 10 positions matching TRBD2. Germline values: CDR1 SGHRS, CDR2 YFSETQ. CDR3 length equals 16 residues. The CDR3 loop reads CVSSQESGRAGGEQFF. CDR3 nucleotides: TGCGTCAGCAGCCAAGAGAGCGGGAGGGCCGGAGGTGAGCAGTTCTTC.

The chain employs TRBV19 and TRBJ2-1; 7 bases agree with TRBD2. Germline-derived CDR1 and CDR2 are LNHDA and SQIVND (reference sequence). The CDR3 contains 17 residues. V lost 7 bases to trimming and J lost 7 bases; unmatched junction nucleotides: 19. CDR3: CASNPRGAARAGNEQFF. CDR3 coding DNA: TGTGCCAGTAACCCAAGAGGGGCGGCTAGAGCGGGGAATGAGCAGTTCTTC.

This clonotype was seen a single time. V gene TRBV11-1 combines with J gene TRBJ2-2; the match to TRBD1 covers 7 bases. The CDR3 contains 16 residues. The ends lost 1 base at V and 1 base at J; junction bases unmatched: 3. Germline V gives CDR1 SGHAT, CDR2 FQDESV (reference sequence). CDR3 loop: CASSLVRTGNTGELFF. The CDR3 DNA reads TGTGCCAGCAGCTTAGTCCGGACAGGGAACACCGGGGAGCTGTTTTTT. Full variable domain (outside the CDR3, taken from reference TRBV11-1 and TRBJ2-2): EAEVAQSPRYKITEKSQAVAFWCDPISGHATLYWYRQILGQGPELLVQFQDESVVDDSQLPKDRFSAERLKGVDSTLKIQPAELGDSAMYLCASSLVRTGNTGELFFGEGSRLTVL.

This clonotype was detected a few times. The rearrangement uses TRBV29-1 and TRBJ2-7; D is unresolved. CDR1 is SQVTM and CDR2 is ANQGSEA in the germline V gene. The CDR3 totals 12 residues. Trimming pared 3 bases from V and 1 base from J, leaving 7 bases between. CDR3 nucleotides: TGCAGCGTTGAGTGGGGTTCCTACGAGCAGTACTTC. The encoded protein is CSVEWGSYEQYF.

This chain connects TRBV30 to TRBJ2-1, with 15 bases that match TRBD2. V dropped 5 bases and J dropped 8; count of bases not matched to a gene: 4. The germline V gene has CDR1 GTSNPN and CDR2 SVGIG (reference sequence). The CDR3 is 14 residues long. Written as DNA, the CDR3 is TGTGCCTGGGGGACTAGCGGGAGGATGGATGAGCAGTTCTTC. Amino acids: CAWGTSGRMDEQFF.